Listed below are T cell receptor beta chains from one sample, sequenced in a study of cytomegalovirus exposure and HLA in healthy donors. The method was immunoSEQ multiplex PCR; TCRdb's version includes in-frame clones alone and lacks a portion of them. Of 80,000 to 100,000 clones in the sample, 55% to 70% were seen once. Sequencing was carried out using PBMCs. The receptor source for this set is a woman in her 40s in good health and CMV-seropositive. Both conserved end residues are part of each CDR3. Fields, in order: CDR3 protein, CDR3 DNA, J gene, D gene, clone size, V gene. A D gene is named only where the DNA matches it firmly. The size entry is marked missing in some rows and otherwise reads once, few, many or a size class.

cdr3_aa: CEIRDRGRRDTQYF
cdr3_nt: TGTGAGATAAGGGACAGGGGGCGCCGGGATACGCAGTATTTT
j_call: TRBJ2-3
d_call: TRBD1
clone_size: few
v_call: TRBV6-1

cdr3_aa: CASSEYSGHPYEQYF
cdr3_nt: TGTGCCAGCAGTGAATATTCCGGACACCCCTACGAGCAGTACTTC
j_call: TRBJ2-7
d_call: NA
clone_size: few
v_call: TRBV25-1

cdr3_aa: CATSQRRAADTQYF
cdr3_nt: TGTGCCACCAGCCAGAGGAGGGCAGCAGATACGCAGTATTTT
j_call: TRBJ2-3
d_call: NA
clone_size: NA
v_call: TRBV15

cdr3_aa: CASSSRTGSRKTQYF
cdr3_nt: TGCGCCAGCAGCTCCCGGACAGGGAGCAGGAAGACCCAGTACTTC
j_call: TRBJ2-5
d_call: TRBD1
clone_size: NA
v_call: TRBV5-1

cdr3_aa: CASSLRRESLEEQYF
cdr3_nt: TGTGCCAGCAGCTTACGCCGGGAGTCTTTAGAGGAACAGTACTTC
j_call: TRBJ2-7
d_call: NA
clone_size: NA
v_call: TRBV7-8

cdr3_aa: CASSYETGGGKLFF
cdr3_nt: TGTGCCAGCAGTTACGAGACAGGGGGAGGAAAACTGTTTTTT
j_call: TRBJ1-4
d_call: TRBD1
clone_size: NA
v_call: TRBV6-5

cdr3_aa: CASRGPLNEKLFF
cdr3_nt: TGTGCCAGCAGGGGCCCCCTTAATGAAAAACTGTTTTTT
j_call: TRBJ1-4
d_call: NA
clone_size: NA
v_call: TRBV28

cdr3_aa: CASSPDPGQGSTEAFF
cdr3_nt: TGTGCCAGCAGTCCAGATCCGGGACAGGGGAGTACTGAAGCTTTCTTT
j_call: TRBJ1-1
d_call: TRBD1
clone_size: NA
v_call: TRBV27

cdr3_aa: CASSPREAQTNEKLFF
cdr3_nt: TGTGCCAGCAGCCCGAGGGAAGCCCAAACTAATGAAAAACTGTTTTTT
j_call: TRBJ1-4
d_call: NA
clone_size: few
v_call: TRBV11-2

cdr3_aa: CASSEWALSTTDTQYF
cdr3_nt: TGTGCCAGCAGTGAGTGGGCCCTATCTACCACAGATACGCAGTATTTT
j_call: TRBJ2-3
d_call: NA
clone_size: NA
v_call: TRBV25-1

cdr3_aa: CASSPRTEVNEKLFF
cdr3_nt: TGTGCCAGTAGTCCCAGGACAGAAGTTAATGAAAAACTGTTTTTT
j_call: TRBJ1-4
d_call: NA
clone_size: NA
v_call: TRBV19

cdr3_aa: CASSQYPGTNEKLFF
cdr3_nt: TGCGCCAGCAGCCAGTACCCGGGTACTAATGAAAAACTGTTTTTT
j_call: TRBJ1-4
d_call: NA
clone_size: few
v_call: TRBV4-1

cdr3_aa: CATSRDLVLGVREQYF
cdr3_nt: TGTGCCACCAGCAGAGATCTGGTGCTAGGGGTTCGTGAGCAGTACTTC
j_call: TRBJ2-7
d_call: NA
clone_size: few
v_call: TRBV15

cdr3_aa: CAVASRVASTDTQYF
cdr3_nt: TGTGCCGTGGCATCCAGGGTTGCTAGCACAGATACGCAGTATTTT
j_call: TRBJ2-3
d_call: NA
clone_size: NA
v_call: TRBV25-1

cdr3_aa: CASRPTGGGGQPQHF
cdr3_nt: TGTGCCAGCAGACCGACAGGGGGTGGAGGTCAGCCCCAGCATTTT
j_call: TRBJ1-5
d_call: TRBD1
clone_size: NA
v_call: TRBV28

cdr3_aa: CASSSRGPLVDGYTF
cdr3_nt: TGCGCCAGCAGCTCAAGGGGGCCCTTAGTGGATGGCTACACCTTC
j_call: TRBJ1-2
d_call: TRBD1
clone_size: few
v_call: TRBV5-1

cdr3_aa: CASTLGGHRSGANVLTF
cdr3_nt: TGTGCCAGTACCTTAGGGGGACACCGCTCTGGGGCCAACGTCCTGACTTTC
j_call: TRBJ2-6
d_call: NA
clone_size: NA
v_call: TRBV19

cdr3_aa: CATKPRGGNQPQHF
cdr3_nt: TGTGCCACCAAACCCCGGGGGGGAAATCAGCCCCAGCATTTT
j_call: TRBJ1-5
d_call: NA
clone_size: NA
v_call: TRBV28

cdr3_aa: CASSPQPGTGNTEAFF
cdr3_nt: TGTGCCAGCAGCCCCCAACCCGGGACAGGGAACACTGAAGCTTTCTTT
j_call: TRBJ1-1
d_call: TRBD1
clone_size: NA
v_call: TRBV7-3

cdr3_aa: CASGGVSTNTGELFF
cdr3_nt: TGTGCCAGCGGGGGGGTCTCCACGAACACCGGGGAGCTGTTTTTT
j_call: TRBJ2-2
d_call: TRBD2
clone_size: NA
v_call: TRBV4-2

cdr3_aa: CASSRQGGGDYGYTF
cdr3_nt: TGTGCCAGCAGCCGACAGGGAGGAGGGGACTATGGCTACACCTTC
j_call: TRBJ1-2
d_call: TRBD1
clone_size: NA
v_call: TRBV11-2

cdr3_aa: CAWSQGSATEAFF
cdr3_nt: TGTGCCTGGAGCCAGGGGTCGGCCACTGAAGCTTTCTTT
j_call: TRBJ1-1
d_call: NA
clone_size: NA
v_call: TRBV30

cdr3_aa: CASRRTGPDDEKLFF
cdr3_nt: TGTGCCAGCAGGCGAACAGGGCCCGACGATGAAAAACTGTTTTTT
j_call: TRBJ1-4
d_call: NA
clone_size: few
v_call: TRBV7-8

cdr3_aa: CASSQGGTSGRGEQFF
cdr3_nt: TGCGCCAGCAGCCAAGGGGGGACTAGCGGGAGGGGTGAGCAGTTCTTC
j_call: TRBJ2-1
d_call: TRBD2
clone_size: NA
v_call: TRBV4-1

cdr3_aa: CASSQGWGQGDQPQHF
cdr3_nt: TGTGCCAGCAGCCAAGGCTGGGGCCAAGGCGATCAGCCCCAGCATTTT
j_call: TRBJ1-5
d_call: NA
clone_size: NA
v_call: TRBV27

cdr3_aa: CASSLAAGGSDTQYF
cdr3_nt: TGTGCCAGCAGCTTAGCAGCGGGAGGGTCAGATACGCAGTATTTT
j_call: TRBJ2-3
d_call: TRBD2
clone_size: few
v_call: TRBV7-2

cdr3_aa: CASSGTGLPYEQYF
cdr3_nt: TGTGCCAGCAGCGGGACAGGGCTCCCCTACGAGCAGTACTTC
j_call: TRBJ2-7
d_call: TRBD1
clone_size: once
v_call: TRBV28

cdr3_aa: CASSSDRATEAFF
cdr3_nt: TGCGCCAGCAGCTCGGACAGGGCCACTGAAGCTTTCTTT
j_call: TRBJ1-1
d_call: TRBD1
clone_size: few
v_call: TRBV10-2

cdr3_aa: CASSPLRGGEQYF
cdr3_nt: TGTGCCAGCTCACCCCTTCGTGGAGGGGAGCAGTACTTC
j_call: TRBJ2-7
d_call: NA
clone_size: NA
v_call: TRBV18

cdr3_aa: CASKVAGLRNTGELFF
cdr3_nt: TGTGCCAGTAAGGTAGCGGGGCTGAGGAACACCGGGGAGCTGTTTTTT
j_call: TRBJ2-2
d_call: TRBD2
clone_size: NA
v_call: TRBV28

cdr3_aa: CASSLSGMNTEAFF
cdr3_nt: TGCGCCAGCAGCTTGAGCGGAATGAACACTGAAGCTTTCTTT
j_call: TRBJ1-1
d_call: NA
clone_size: NA
v_call: TRBV5-1

cdr3_aa: CASSGQFYEQYF
cdr3_nt: TGTGCCAGCAGCGGACAGTTCTACGAGCAGTACTTC
j_call: TRBJ2-7
d_call: NA
clone_size: NA
v_call: TRBV25-1